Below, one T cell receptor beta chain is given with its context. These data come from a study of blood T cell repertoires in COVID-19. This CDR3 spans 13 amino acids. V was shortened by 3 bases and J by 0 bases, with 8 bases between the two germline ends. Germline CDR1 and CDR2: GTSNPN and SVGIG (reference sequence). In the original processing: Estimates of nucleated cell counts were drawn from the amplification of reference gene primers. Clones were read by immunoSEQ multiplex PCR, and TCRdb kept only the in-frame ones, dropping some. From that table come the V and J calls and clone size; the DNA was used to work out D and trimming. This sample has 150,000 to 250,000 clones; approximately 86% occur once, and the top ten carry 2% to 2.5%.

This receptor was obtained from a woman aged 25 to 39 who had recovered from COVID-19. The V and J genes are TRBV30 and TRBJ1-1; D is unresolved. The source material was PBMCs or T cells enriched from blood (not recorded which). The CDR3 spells CAWRQQLNTEAFF. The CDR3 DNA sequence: TGTGCCTGGAGGCAACAGTTGAACACTGAAGCTTTCTTT.